What follows are 31 T cell receptor beta chains derived from one specimen sequenced in a study of monozygotic twins with inflammatory bowel disease. TCRdb re-called the 5' RACE reads and shows each CDR3 protein once, DNA omitted. This sample's table reports 93,000 or so distinct CDR3 sequences. Material: blood. The receptors originated from a human donor with ulcerative colitis or Crohn's disease, or a healthy co-twin of an affected twin (not recorded which).

The V and J genes are TRBV2 and TRBJ2-7; without DNA, the TCRdb call of TRBD2 cannot be checked. CDR3 size: 12 residues. In germline, CDR1 is SNHLY, CDR2 FYNNEI. The CDR3 spells CASSWGDYEQYF.

This chain uses TRBV30 with TRBJ2-7; with no DNA, the TCRdb D assignment of TRBD2 cannot be verified. CDR1 and CDR2 from the germline V gene are GTSNPN and SVGIG (reference sequence). The CDR3 is 15 residues long. The CDR3 reads CAWSGWLRGSYEQYF.

The chain uses TRBV20-1 and TRBJ2-1; with no DNA, the TCRdb D assignment of TRBD2 cannot be verified. Germline V lookup: CDR1 DFQATT, CDR2 SNEGSKA (reference sequence). The CDR3 covers 16 residues. CDR3 sequence: CRAGTSGRGEYNEQFF.

V gene TRBV5-1 combines with J gene TRBJ2-5; lacking DNA, the TRBD2 call made by TCRdb goes unchecked. Germline CDR1 SGHRS, CDR2 YFSETQ. There are 16 residues in the CDR3. The CDR3 here is CASSTGTSGTQETQYF.

This CDR3 is CASREGQGVNTIYF. This chain uses TRBV7-2 with TRBJ1-3; the TCRdb D gene call, TRBD1, has no DNA to confirm it. This CDR3 comprises 14 residues. The V gene's germline CDR1 is SGHTA and CDR2 FQGNSA.

V is TRBV9 and J is TRBJ1-1. The germline V gene encodes CDR1 SGDLS and CDR2 YYNGEE. This CDR3 has 15 amino acids. This CDR3 is CASSVVTGGGAEAFF. Complete variable domain (other parts from reference TRBV9 and TRBJ1-1): DSGVTQTPKHLITATGQRVTLRCSPRSGDLSVYWYQQSLDQGLQFLIQYYNGEERAKGNILERFSAQQFPDLHSELNLSSLELGDSALYFCASSVVTGGGAEAFFGQGTRLTVV.

The rearrangement joins TRBV7-8 to TRBJ2-7. The length of the CDR3 is 14 residues. Germline CDR1 is SGHVS and CDR2 is FQNEAQ. The CDR3 spells CASSLAGGSYEQYF.

The chain employs TRBV28 and TRBJ2-2. CDR1 is MDHEN, CDR2 SYDVKM, per germline. This CDR3 contains 12 residues. Here the CDR3 reads CASTGGGGELFF.

The gene calls are TRBV20-1 and TRBJ2-2; the D call of TRBD2 rests on TCRdb alone, since no DNA is present to check it. The CDR3 spans 17 residues. Germline V lookup: CDR1 DFQATT, CDR2 SNEGSKA (reference sequence). CDR3 loop: CSATPGLAGGPAGELFF.

V and J are TRBV27 and TRBJ2-1; the TCRdb D gene call, TRBD2, has no DNA to confirm it. The CDR3 covers 15 residues. Germline V gene sequence: CDR1 MNHEY, CDR2 SMNVEV (reference sequence). The chain's CDR3 is CASSLVAGGRDEQFF.

This chain's CDR3 is CASSHPPKETQYF. The V call is TRBV6-6, the J call TRBJ2-5. Germline lookup yields CDR1 MNHNY and CDR2 SVGAGI (reference sequence). CDR3 length equals 13 residues.

The CDR3 loop reads CASSISDRAHYEQYF. The chain joins TRBV19 to TRBJ2-7; TCRdb gives TRBD1 as the D gene, but with no DNA this cannot be confirmed. The CDR3 covers 15 residues. Looked up from germline, CDR1 is LNHDA and CDR2 is SQIVND (reference sequence).

The chain couples TRBV29-1 to TRBJ2-4. There are 12 residues in the CDR3. Germline-derived CDR1 and CDR2 are SQVTM and ANQGSEA. The CDR3 is CSVNIGGNIQYF.

The rearrangement uses TRBV20-1 and TRBJ2-3; as DNA is missing, the TRBD1 call by TCRdb cannot be tested. Germline assignment: CDR1 DFQATT and CDR2 SNEGSKA (reference sequence). The CDR3 contains 16 residues. The CDR3 loop reads CSARDSMGPKGDTQYF.

The CDR3 here is CASSQELIRTGGEAFF. The chain recombines TRBV4-3 with TRBJ1-1. The CDR3 consists of 16 residues. Germline V CDR1 and CDR2: LGHNA, YSLEER.

The chain is built from TRBV24-1 and TRBJ2-5; TCRdb's D call, TRBD1, is unchecked because there is no DNA. The CDR3 is made up of 14 amino acids. CDR1 and CDR2 from the germline V gene are KGHDR and SFDVKD. CDR3 protein: CATGGGTQRETQYF.

The chain recombines TRBV7-9 with TRBJ1-4. The CDR3 extends over 14 amino acids. Germline CDR1 is SEHNR and CDR2 is FQNEAQ (reference sequence). The CDR3 sequence is CASSLAGSNEKLFF.

The V gene is TRBV20-1, the J gene TRBJ2-7; TCRdb reports TRBD2, a call that lacks DNA to check it against. This CDR3 is 12 amino acids long. The germline CDR1 and CDR2 sequences are DFQATT and SNEGSKA (reference sequence). Here the CDR3 reads CSASGPKDEQYF.

The gene calls are TRBV25-1 and TRBJ2-3; the TRBD2 assignment by TCRdb is unverifiable without DNA. From germline, CDR1 is MGHDK and CDR2 SYGVNS. The CDR3 runs to 14 residues. The CDR3 sequence is CASSEIVASGGQYF.

The V gene is TRBV28, the J gene TRBJ2-7; no DNA is available, so the TRBD1 call from TCRdb remains unchecked. The CDR3 extends over 12 amino acids. Germline values: CDR1 MDHEN, CDR2 SYDVKM. CDR3 in amino acids: CASSFPLGGQYF. The full variable domain, in which reference TRBV28 and TRBJ2-7 provide the parts outside the CDR3, is DVKVTQSSRYLVKRTGEKVFLECVQDMDHENMFWYRQDPGLGLRLIYFSYDVKMKEKGDIPEGYSVSREKKERFSLILESASTNQTSMYLCASSFPLGGQYFGPGTRLTVT.

CDR3 sequence: CASSQDLARGAQETQYF. V is TRBV4-1 and J is TRBJ2-5; TCRdb's D gene call, TRBD1, goes unchecked for lack of DNA. The CDR3 covers 17 residues. CDR1 is MGHRA, CDR2 YSYEKL, per germline.

V usage is TRBV19 and J usage is TRBJ2-1; TCRdb names TRBD1, which stays unverified in the absence of DNA. This CDR3 is 15 amino acids long. Germline-derived CDR1 and CDR2 are LNHDA and SQIVND (reference sequence). This chain's CDR3 is CASSTGTNPYNEQFF.

This chain connects TRBV10-3 to TRBJ2-7. CDR3 length equals 14 residues. Germline V gene lookup returns CDR1 ENHRY and CDR2 SYGVKD. The CDR3 sequence: CAISESTRAYEQYF.

The chain uses TRBV7-2 and TRBJ2-3. The CDR3 has 13 amino acids. Per the germline V gene, CDR1 is SGHTA and CDR2 is FQGNSA. CDR3: CASSLGRTDTQYF. The full variable domain, rest sourced from reference TRBV7-2 and TRBJ2-3, is GAGVSQSPSNKVTEKGKDVELRCDPISGHTALYWYRQSLGQGLEFLIYFQGNSAPDKSGLPSDRFSAERTGGSVSTLTIQRTQQEDSAVYLCASSLGRTDTQYFGPGTRLTVL.

The rearrangement joins TRBV5-4 to TRBJ2-7; TCRdb's assignment of TRBD1 cannot be checked, as there is no DNA. The V gene's germline CDR1 is SGHNT and CDR2 YYREEE (reference sequence). The CDR3 runs to 16 residues. CDR3 in amino acids: CASSPKGGTGYYEQYF. The full variable domain, completed using reference TRBV5-4 and TRBJ2-7, is ETGVTQSPTHLIKTRGQQVTLRCSSQSGHNTVSWYQQALGQGPQFIFQYYREEENGRGNFPPRFSGLQFPNYSSELNVNALELDDSALYLCASSPKGGTGYYEQYFGPGTRLTVT.

This chain uses TRBV18 with TRBJ2-3; the TCRdb D gene call, TRBD2, has no DNA to confirm it. The CDR3 totals 15 residues. CDR1 and CDR2 (germline): KGHSH, LQKENI. The chain's CDR3 is CASSPIAVSTDTQYF.

The chain is built from TRBV12-3 or TRBV12-4 and TRBJ2-3. The CDR3 is 12 amino acids. The CDR3 sequence is CATQDVRDTQYF.

V and J are TRBV12-3 or TRBV12-4 and TRBJ2-3; no DNA is available, so the TRBD2 call from TCRdb remains unchecked. The CDR3 consists of 14 residues. This chain's CDR3 is CASSLEGVTDTQYF.

V usage is TRBV30 and J usage is TRBJ2-4. The CDR3 has 15 residues. Germline loops: CDR1 GTSNPN, CDR2 SVGIG (reference sequence). The CDR3 sequence: CAWSGQGRAKNIQYF.

The chain has TRBV28 and TRBJ2-7. Germline V gene data show CDR1 as MDHEN and CDR2 as SYDVKM. The CDR3 length is 14 residues. The CDR3 sequence is CASSPHAGLYEQYF. Based on the CDR3 plus reference TRBV28 and TRBJ2-7, the full variable domain is DVKVTQSSRYLVKRTGEKVFLECVQDMDHENMFWYRQDPGLGLRLIYFSYDVKMKEKGDIPEGYSVSREKKERFSLILESASTNQTSMYLCASSPHAGLYEQYFGPGTRLTVT.

V is TRBV6-2 or TRBV6-3 and J is TRBJ2-3; TCRdb's D call, TRBD2, is unchecked because there is no DNA. The CDR3 contains 13 residues. The germline V gene encodes CDR1 MNHEY and CDR2 SVGEGT. CDR3 sequence reads: CASSLADPDTQYF.